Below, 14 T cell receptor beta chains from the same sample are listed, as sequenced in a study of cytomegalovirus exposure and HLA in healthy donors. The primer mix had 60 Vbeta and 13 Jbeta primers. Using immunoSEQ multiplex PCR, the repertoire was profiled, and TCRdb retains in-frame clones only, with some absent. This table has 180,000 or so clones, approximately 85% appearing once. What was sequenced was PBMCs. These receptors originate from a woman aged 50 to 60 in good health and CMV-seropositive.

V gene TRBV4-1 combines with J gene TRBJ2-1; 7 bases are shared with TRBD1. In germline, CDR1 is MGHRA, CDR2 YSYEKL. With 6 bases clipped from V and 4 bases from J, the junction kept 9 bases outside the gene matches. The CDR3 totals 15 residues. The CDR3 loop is CASRSPTGKYNEQFF. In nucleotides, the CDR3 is TGCGCCAGCAGATCACCGACAGGGAAATACAATGAGCAGTTCTTC.

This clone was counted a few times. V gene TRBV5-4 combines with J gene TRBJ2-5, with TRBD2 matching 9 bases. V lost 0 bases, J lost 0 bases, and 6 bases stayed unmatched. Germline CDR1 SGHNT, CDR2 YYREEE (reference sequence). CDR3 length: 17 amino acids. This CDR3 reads CASSLVGLAGYQETQYF. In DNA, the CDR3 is TGTGCCAGCAGCTTGGTAGGGCTAGCGGGGTACCAAGAGACCCAGTACTTC.

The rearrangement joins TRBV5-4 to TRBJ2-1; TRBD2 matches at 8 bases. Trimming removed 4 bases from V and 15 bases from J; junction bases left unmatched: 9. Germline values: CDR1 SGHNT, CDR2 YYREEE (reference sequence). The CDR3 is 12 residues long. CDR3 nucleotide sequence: TGTGCCAGCAGCCACAACGGGGGGGAGACGTTCTTC. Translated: CASSHNGGETFF.

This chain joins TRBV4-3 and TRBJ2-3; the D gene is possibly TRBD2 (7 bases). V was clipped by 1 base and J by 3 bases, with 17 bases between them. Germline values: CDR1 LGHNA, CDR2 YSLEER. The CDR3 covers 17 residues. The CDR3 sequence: CASSQGRGTTGTDTQYF. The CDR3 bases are TGCGCCAGCAGCCAAGGGAGGGGGACTACTGGTACAGATACGCAGTATTTT.

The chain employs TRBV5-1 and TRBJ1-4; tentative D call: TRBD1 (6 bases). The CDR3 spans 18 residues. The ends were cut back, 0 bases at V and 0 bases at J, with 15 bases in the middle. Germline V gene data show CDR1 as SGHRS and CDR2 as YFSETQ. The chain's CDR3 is CASSLASGATATNEKLFF. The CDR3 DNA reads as TGCGCCAGCAGCTTGGCCTCAGGGGCCACCGCAACTAATGAAAAACTGTTTTTT.

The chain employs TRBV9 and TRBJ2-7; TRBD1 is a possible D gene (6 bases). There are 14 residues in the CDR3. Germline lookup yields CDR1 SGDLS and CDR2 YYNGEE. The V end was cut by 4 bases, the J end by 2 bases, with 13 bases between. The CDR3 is CASSTIQGTYEQYF. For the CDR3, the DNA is TGTGCCAGCAGCACCATACAGGGAACCTACGAGCAGTACTTC.

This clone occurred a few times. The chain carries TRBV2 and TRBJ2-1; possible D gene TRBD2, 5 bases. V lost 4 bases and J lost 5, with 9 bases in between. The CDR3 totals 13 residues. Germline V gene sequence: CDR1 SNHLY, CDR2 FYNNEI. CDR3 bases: TGTGCCAGCAGTGTTAGGGAGAACAATGAGCAGTTCTTC. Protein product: CASSVRENNEQFF.

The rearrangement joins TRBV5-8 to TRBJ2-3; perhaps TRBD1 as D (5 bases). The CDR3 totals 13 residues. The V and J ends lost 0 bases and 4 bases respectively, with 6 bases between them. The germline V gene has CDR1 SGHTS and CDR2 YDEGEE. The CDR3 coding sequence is TGTGCCAGCAGCTTGGTAGGGGCAGATACGCAGTATTTT. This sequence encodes CASSLVGADTQYF.

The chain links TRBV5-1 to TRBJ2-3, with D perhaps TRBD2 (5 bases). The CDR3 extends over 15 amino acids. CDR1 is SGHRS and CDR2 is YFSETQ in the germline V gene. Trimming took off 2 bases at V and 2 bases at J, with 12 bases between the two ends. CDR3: CASSFEAGVTDTQYF. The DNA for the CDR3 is TGCGCCAGCAGCTTCGAGGCCGGGGTCACAGATACGCAGTATTTT.

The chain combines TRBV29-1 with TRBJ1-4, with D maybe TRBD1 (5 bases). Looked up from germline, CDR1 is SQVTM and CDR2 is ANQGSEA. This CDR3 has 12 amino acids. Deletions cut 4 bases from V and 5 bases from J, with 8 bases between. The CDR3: CSVASGNEKLFF. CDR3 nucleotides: TGCAGCGTTGCCTCAGGGAATGAAAAACTGTTTTTT.

The CDR3 nucleotides are TGTGCCAGCAGTGTGGAGGCACTAGGTGGTCAGTACTTC. Its protein is CASSVEALGGQYF. The V and J genes are TRBV2 and TRBJ2-4, with TRBD2 as a possible D gene (5 bases). V lost 4 bases, J lost 12 bases, and 16 bases lay in between. CDR1 SNHLY and CDR2 FYNNEI come from the germline V gene. This CDR3 contains 13 residues.

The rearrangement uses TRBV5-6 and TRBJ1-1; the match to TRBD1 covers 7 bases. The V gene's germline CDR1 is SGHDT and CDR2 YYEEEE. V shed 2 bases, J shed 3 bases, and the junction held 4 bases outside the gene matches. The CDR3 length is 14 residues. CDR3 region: CASSLRGLDTEAFF. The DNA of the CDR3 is TGTGCCAGCAGCTTAAGGGGGCTCGACACTGAAGCTTTCTTT.

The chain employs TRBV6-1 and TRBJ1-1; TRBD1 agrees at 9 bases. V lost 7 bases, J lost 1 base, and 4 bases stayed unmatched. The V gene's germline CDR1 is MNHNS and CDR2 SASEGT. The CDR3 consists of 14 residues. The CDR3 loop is CASMLTGGNTEAFF. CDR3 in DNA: TGTGCCAGCATGCTGACAGGGGGGAACACTGAAGCTTTCTTT.

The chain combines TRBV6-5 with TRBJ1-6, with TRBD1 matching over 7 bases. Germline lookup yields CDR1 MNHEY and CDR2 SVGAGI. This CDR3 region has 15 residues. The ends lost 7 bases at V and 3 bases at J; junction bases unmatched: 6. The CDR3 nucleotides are TGTGCCAGCAACAAAGGACAGGACTATAATTCACCCCTCCACTTT. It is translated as CASNKGQDYNSPLHF.